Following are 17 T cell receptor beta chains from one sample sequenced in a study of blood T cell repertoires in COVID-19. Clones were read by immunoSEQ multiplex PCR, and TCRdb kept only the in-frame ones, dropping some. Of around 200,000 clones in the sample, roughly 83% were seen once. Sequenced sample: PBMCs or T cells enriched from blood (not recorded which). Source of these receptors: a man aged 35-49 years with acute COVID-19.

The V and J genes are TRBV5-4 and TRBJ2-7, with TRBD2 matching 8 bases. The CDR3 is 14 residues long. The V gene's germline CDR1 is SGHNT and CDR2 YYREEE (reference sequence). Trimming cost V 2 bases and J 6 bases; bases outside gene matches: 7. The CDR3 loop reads CASSFPSGSSEQYF. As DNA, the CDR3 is TGTGCCAGCAGCTTCCCCAGCGGGAGCTCCGAGCAGTACTTC.

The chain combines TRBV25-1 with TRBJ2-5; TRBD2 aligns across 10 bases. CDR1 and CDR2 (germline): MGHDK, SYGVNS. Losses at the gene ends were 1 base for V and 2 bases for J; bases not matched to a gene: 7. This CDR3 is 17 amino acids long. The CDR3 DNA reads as TGTGCCAGCAGTGAATCACATCTAGCGGGAGAACAAGAGACCCAGTACTTC. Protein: CASSESHLAGEQETQYF.

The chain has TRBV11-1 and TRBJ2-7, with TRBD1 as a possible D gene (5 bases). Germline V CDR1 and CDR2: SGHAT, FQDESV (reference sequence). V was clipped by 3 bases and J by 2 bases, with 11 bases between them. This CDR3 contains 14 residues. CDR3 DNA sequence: TGTGCCAGCAGCTTCAGACAGCGCACCTACGAGCAGTACTTC. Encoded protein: CASSFRQRTYEQYF.

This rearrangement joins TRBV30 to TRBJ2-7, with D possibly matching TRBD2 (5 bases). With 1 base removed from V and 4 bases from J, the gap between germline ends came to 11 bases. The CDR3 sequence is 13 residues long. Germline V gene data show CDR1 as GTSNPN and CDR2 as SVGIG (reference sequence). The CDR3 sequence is CAWSGGVLYEQYF. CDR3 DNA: TGTGCCTGGAGTGGGGGAGTGCTATACGAGCAGTACTTC.

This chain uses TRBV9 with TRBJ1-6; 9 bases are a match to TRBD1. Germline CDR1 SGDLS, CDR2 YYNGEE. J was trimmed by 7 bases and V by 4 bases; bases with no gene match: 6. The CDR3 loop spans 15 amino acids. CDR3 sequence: CASSTLDRGNSPLHF. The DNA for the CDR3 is TGTGCCAGCAGCACCCTAGACAGGGGGAATTCACCCCTCCACTTT.

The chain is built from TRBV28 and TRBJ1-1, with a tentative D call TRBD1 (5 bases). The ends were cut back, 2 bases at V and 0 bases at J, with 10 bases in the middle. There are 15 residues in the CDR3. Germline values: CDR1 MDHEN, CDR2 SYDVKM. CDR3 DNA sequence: TGTGCCAGCAGTTTACATGGGGGGGTGAACACTGAAGCTTTCTTT. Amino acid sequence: CASSLHGGVNTEAFF.

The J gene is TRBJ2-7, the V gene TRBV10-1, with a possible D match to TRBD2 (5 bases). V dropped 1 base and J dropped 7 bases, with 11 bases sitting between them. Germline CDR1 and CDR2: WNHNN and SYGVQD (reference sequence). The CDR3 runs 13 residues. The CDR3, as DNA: TGCGCCAGCAGTGAGTATAGCGTTAGGGAGCAGTACTTC. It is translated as CASSEYSVREQYF.

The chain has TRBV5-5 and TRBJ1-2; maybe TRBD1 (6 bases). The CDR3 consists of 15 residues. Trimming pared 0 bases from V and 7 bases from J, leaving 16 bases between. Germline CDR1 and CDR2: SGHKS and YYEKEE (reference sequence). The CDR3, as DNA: TGTGCCAGCAGCTTGGACTTCGGGGGGCTTGGTGGCTACACCTTC. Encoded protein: CASSLDFGGLGGYTF.

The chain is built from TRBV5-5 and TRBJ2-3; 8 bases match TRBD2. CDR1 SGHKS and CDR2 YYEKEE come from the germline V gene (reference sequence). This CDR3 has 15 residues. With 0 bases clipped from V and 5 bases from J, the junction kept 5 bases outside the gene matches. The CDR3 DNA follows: TGTGCCAGCAGCTTGGGACTAGCGATAGGAGATACGCAGTATTTT. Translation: CASSLGLAIGDTQYF.

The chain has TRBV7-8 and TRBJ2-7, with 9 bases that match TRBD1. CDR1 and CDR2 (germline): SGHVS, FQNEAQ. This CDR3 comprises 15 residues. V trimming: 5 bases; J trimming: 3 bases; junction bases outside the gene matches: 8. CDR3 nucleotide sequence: TGTGCCAGCAGCGCCACGGGACAGGGAGACTACGAGCAGTACTTC. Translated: CASSATGQGDYEQYF.

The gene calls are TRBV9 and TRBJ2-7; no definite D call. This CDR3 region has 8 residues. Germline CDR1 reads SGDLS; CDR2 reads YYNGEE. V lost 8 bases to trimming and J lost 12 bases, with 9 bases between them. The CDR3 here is CARPTLYF. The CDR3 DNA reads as TGTGCCAGGCCTACTTTGTACTTC.

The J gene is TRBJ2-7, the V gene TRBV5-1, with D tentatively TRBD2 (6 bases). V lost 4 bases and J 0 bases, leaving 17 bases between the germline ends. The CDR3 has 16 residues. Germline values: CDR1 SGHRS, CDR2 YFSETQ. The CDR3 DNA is TGCGCCAGCAGCCCGTATAGCGGATTAAGCTCCTACGAGCAGTACTTC. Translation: CASSPYSGLSSYEQYF.

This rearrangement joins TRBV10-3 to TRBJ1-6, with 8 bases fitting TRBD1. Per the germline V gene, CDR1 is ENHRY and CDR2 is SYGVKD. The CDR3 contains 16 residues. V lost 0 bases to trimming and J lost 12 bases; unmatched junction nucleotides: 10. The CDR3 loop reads CAISESFRTGNVPLHF. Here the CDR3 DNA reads TGTGCCATCAGTGAGTCGTTCAGGACAGGGAATGTACCCCTCCACTTT.

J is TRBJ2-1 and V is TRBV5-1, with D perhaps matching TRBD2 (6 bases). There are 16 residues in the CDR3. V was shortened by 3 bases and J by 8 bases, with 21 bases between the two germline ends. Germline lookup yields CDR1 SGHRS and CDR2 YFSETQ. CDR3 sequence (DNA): TGCGCCAGCAGCTGGCGGGGTAGCGGCCTTGGTGATGAGCAGTTCTTC. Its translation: CASSWRGSGLGDEQFF.

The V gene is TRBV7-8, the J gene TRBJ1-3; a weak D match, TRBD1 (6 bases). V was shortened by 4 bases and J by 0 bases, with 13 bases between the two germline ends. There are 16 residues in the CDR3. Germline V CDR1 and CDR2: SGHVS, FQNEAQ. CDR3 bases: TGTGCCAGCAGCTATGGACAGACCATCTCTGGAAACACCATATATTTT. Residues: CASSYGQTISGNTIYF.

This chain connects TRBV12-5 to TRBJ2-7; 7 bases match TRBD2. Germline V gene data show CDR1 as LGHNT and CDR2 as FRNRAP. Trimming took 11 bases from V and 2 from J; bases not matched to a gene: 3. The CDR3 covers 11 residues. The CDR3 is CAGGDPYEQYF. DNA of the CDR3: TGTGCTGGGGGGGATCCCTACGAGCAGTACTTC.

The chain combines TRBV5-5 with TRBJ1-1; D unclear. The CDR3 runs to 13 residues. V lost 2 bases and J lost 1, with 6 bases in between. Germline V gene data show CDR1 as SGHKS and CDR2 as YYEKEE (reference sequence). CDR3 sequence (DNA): TGTGCCAGCAGCTTTCAGTGGAACACTGAAGCTTTCTTT. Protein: CASSFQWNTEAFF.